These 6 T cell receptor beta chains share one sample of origin, sequenced in a study of untreated major depressive disorder. Study-level points and caveats: Compared with controls, depressed patients showed more TRBV05-01 (Vbeta 5.1) usage in CD4+ T cells.

The protocol was immunoSEQ multiplex PCR, while the TCRdb copy is restricted to in-frame clones and leaves out a portion. The table includes 23,000 or so clones, roughly nine tenths detected once. The antigens for these receptors are not known. The sequenced sample consisted of CD4+ T cells from PBMCs. These receptors came from a woman in her twenties or thirties with major depressive disorder.

The gene calls are TRBV4-2 and TRBJ2-6, with D unresolved. The CDR3 loop spans 13 amino acids. Looked up from germline, CDR1 is LGHNA and CDR2 is YNFKEQ. V was cut by 5 bases and J by 2 bases, with 4 bases left in between. CDR3 region: CASSNPGANVLTF. The CDR3, as DNA: TGTGCCAGCAGCAATCCTGGGGCCAACGTCCTGACTTTC.

The rearrangement links TRBV11-2 to TRBJ1-5; 9 bases line up with TRBD1. Unmatched junction bases numbered 6, after V lost 5 bases and J lost 4 bases. Germline V lookup: CDR1 SGHAT, CDR2 FQNNGV. CDR3 size: 15 residues. Here the CDR3 DNA reads TGTGCCAGCAGCCTGGACAGGGGTTCGAATCAGCCCCAGCATTTT. This codes for CASSLDRGSNQPQHF.

The chain joins TRBV10-2 to TRBJ1-2; D not certain. Trimming cost V 6 bases and J 4 bases, with 6 bases left between them. The CDR3 consists of 11 residues. The germline gives CDR1 WSHSY, CDR2 SAAADI. This chain's CDR3 is CASRETYGYTF. The CDR3 nucleotides read TGCGCCAGCAGGGAGACCTATGGCTACACCTTC.

This clone was recorded a few times. This chain links TRBV11-2 with TRBJ2-1; 10 positions agree with TRBD2. Germline V gives CDR1 SGHAT, CDR2 FQNNGV. Germline trimming cut 5 bases from V and 4 bases from J; bases unmatched to any gene: 8. The CDR3 is made up of 16 amino acids. The CDR3 loop reads CASSGRTSGSYNEQFF. CDR3 DNA sequence: TGTGCCAGCAGCGGGCGGACTAGCGGTTCGTACAATGAGCAGTTCTTC.

CDR3 loop: CASSGGNQETQYF. As DNA, the CDR3 is TGTGCCAGCAGTGGGGGGAACCAAGAGACCCAGTACTTC. V is TRBV2 and J is TRBJ2-5; D is possibly TRBD1 or TRBD2 (5 bases each). Germline V gene lookup returns CDR1 SNHLY and CDR2 FYNNEI. The germline V and J ends were trimmed by 4 bases and 0 bases, with 6 bases remaining between them. The CDR3 consists of 13 residues.

This sequence joins TRBV5-1 and TRBJ2-7; weak D call: TRBD2 (5 bases). Germline loops: CDR1 SGHRS, CDR2 YFSETQ. CDR3 size: 17 residues. V was shortened by 5 bases and J by 2 bases, with 23 bases between the two germline ends. The CDR3 DNA is TGCGCCAGCAGTGGTGGAGGCTCTATGCAGACAACCTACGAGCAGTACTTC. Amino acids: CASSGGGSMQTTYEQYF.